The 9 T cell receptor beta chains in this list originate from one sample, sequenced in a study of blood T cell repertoires in COVID-19. TCRdb's copy holds only in-frame clones and misses some; the assay was immunoSEQ multiplex PCR. The sample carries about 230,000 clones, roughly 80% recorded once. Source material: peripheral blood. Receptors originate from a woman in her 50s with acute or convalescent COVID-19.

The rearrangement joins TRBV2 to TRBJ1-5, with no clear D. The V end was cut by 7 bases, the J end by 6 bases, with 13 bases between. Germline V gives CDR1 SNHLY, CDR2 FYNNEI. This CDR3 spans 13 amino acids. Here the CDR3 reads CASTPGSGQPQHF. CDR3 bases: TGTGCCAGCACCCCCGGGTCTGGTCAGCCCCAGCATTTT.

The J gene is TRBJ1-2, the V gene TRBV4-2; the D gene is possibly TRBD1 (5 bases). The V gene's germline CDR1 is LGHNA and CDR2 YNFKEQ. The CDR3 loop spans 16 amino acids. The germline V and J ends were trimmed by 0 bases and 2 bases, with 13 bases remaining between them. CDR3 bases: TGTGCCAGCAGCCAAGATGGGGCAGGCTACAACTATGGCTACACCTTC. Translation: CASSQDGAGYNYGYTF.

The V gene is TRBV19, the J gene TRBJ2-7; TRBD2 aligns across 7 bases. CDR3 length: 14 residues. Trimming cost V 5 bases and J 1 base; bases outside gene matches: 5. The germline V gene encodes CDR1 LNHDA and CDR2 SQIVND (reference sequence). In DNA, the CDR3 is TGTGCCAGTAGTCGGGAGGACGGTTCCTACGAGCAGTACTTC. Its translation: CASSREDGSYEQYF.

The rearrangement joins TRBV20-1 to TRBJ2-1, with D uncertain. V shed 3 bases and J shed 0 bases, with 15 bases lying between them. The CDR3 totals 16 residues. Germline loops: CDR1 DFQATT, CDR2 SNEGSKA (reference sequence). CDR3 sequence (DNA): TGCAGTGCTAGTCTGACTTTCAAAAGCTCCTACAATGAGCAGTTCTTC. Its translation: CSASLTFKSSYNEQFF.

V gene TRBV21-1 combines with J gene TRBJ1-5; the table names TRBD1, a call not compared with the DNA. TRBV21-1 is designated a pseudogene. The CDR3 contains 15 residues. The CDR3 is CASSKGTGFSQPQHF. CDR3 coding DNA: TGTGCCAGCAGCAAGGGAACAGGGTTTAGTCAGCCCCAGCATTTT.

This chain uses TRBV24-1 with TRBJ2-1, with a possible D match to TRBD2 (5 bases). This CDR3 has 16 amino acids. The germline V gene has CDR1 KGHDR and CDR2 SFDVKD. V lost 4 bases to trimming and J lost 6 bases, with 18 bases between them. The DNA of the CDR3 is TGTGCCACCAGTGACCCGGCTAGTTCGGAGGCCAATGAGCAGTTCTTC. Amino acid sequence: CATSDPASSEANEQFF.

In this sample, this clone turned up once. The rearrangement uses TRBV5-1 and TRBJ2-1; 10 bases map to TRBD2. Germline V gives CDR1 SGHRS, CDR2 YFSETQ. The CDR3 runs to 16 residues. The ends lost 4 bases at V and 7 bases at J; junction bases unmatched: 11. The CDR3 DNA reads TGCGCCAGCAGCCGACCCTCCGGGACTAGCGCTAATGAGCAGTTCTTC. Protein product: CASSRPSGTSANEQFF.

V usage is TRBV19 and J usage is TRBJ2-7, with 14 bases that match TRBD2. Trimming at V came to 6 bases and at J to 2 bases, leaving 12 bases not matched to a gene. CDR3 length: 18 amino acids. Germline CDR1 reads LNHDA; CDR2 reads SQIVND (reference sequence). The CDR3 DNA reads TGTGCCAGTAGCATGACTAGCGGGAGGGCCACACGAACCTACGAGCAGTACTTC. Translated: CASSMTSGRATRTYEQYF.

The chain carries TRBV5-1 and TRBJ2-5; TRBD2 aligns across 10 bases. The CDR3 is made up of 16 amino acids. Germline lookup yields CDR1 SGHRS and CDR2 YFSETQ. V trimming: 0 bases; J trimming: 4 bases; junction bases outside the gene matches: 6. The CDR3 protein is CASSLAPSGRSETQYF. The DNA for the CDR3 is TGCGCCAGCAGCTTGGCCCCTAGCGGGAGATCAGAGACCCAGTACTTC.